This T cell receptor (beta chain) is from a study of T cells in Graves' hyperthyroidism and ophthalmopathy. The authors deemed Graves' hyperthyroidism stable absent ophthalmopathy progression within 18 months. Pregnant or lactating patients were excluded, as were those with uncontrolled infection or other autoimmune disease. The PBMCs were taken from around 10 ml of fresh peripheral blood. This CDR3 is 15 amino acids long. The germline CDR1 and CDR2 sequences are KGHDR and SFDVKD. Trimming cost V 5 bases and J 6 bases, with 13 bases left between them. Amplified TCR beta CDR3 regions came from RNA transcripts. TCR CDR3 regions were first amplified by RT-PCR with HTBI primers. TCRdb fed the multiplex PCR reads into MiXCR, producing one record per CDR3 protein. Of approximately 630,000 distinct CDR3 sequences in the sample, roughly 17% were seen once. This clonotype was detected a few times.

The gene calls are TRBV24-1 and TRBJ2-6; possible D gene TRBD1, 6 bases. The sequencing sample was made of blood. The origin of this receptor is a woman in her 30s with Graves' hyperthyroidism. CDR3 amino acids: CATSGTGFEANVLTF. The CDR3 nucleotides are TGTGCCACCAGTGGAACAGGGTTTGAGGCCAACGTCCTGACTTTC.